Listed here is a single TCR beta chain. Its specificity is unknown. Sequenced by immunoSEQ multiplex PCR; TCRdb stores in-frame clones only, minus some. The data contain a few hundred thousand clones, 65% to 90% of them singletons. The J segment lost 1 base and the V segment lost 5 bases, leaving 7 bases of the junction unmatched. The CDR3 runs 15 residues. Looked up from germline, CDR1 is LNHDA and CDR2 is SQIVND (reference sequence). The entry originates in a study of cytomegalovirus exposure and HLA in healthy donors. Study observations and caveats: Associated with cytomegalovirus, according to the listing, were 150 to 200 TCR beta chains. Confirmation was obtained in vitro that a few CMV-associated chains are specific for CMV antigens.

The chain joins TRBV19 to TRBJ2-7; 8 positions agree with TRBD1. The sequence was obtained from a woman aged 18-35 years in good health and CMV-seronegative. The sample comprised PBMCs. CDR3 nucleotide sequence: TGTGCCAGTAGTTCATTTTGGACAGGGTCCTACGAGCAGTACTTC. Amino acids: CASSSFWTGSYEQYF.